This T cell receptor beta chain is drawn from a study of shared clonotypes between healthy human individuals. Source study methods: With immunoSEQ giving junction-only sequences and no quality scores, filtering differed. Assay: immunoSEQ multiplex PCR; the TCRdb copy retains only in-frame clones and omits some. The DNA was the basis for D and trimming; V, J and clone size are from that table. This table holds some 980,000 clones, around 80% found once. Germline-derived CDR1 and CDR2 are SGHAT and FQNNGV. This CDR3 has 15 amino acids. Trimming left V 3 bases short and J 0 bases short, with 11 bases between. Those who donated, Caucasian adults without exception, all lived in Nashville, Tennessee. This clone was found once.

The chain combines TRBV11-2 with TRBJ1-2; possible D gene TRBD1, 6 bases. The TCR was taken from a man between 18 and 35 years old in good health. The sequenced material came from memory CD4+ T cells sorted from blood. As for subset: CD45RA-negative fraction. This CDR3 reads CASSLDSLANYGYTF. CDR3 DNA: TGTGCCAGCAGCTTGGACAGTTTAGCTAACTATGGCTACACCTTC.